The 25 T cell receptor beta chains below all came from one sample that was sequenced in a study of blood T cell repertoires in COVID-19. Profiling relied on immunoSEQ multiplex PCR, and the TCRdb table lists in-frame clones only, not all of them. The sample gives about 140,000 clones, about 89% of which show up once; around 3.2% is in the top ten. Material for sequencing was peripheral blood. These receptors all come from a man aged 60 to 75 with active or convalescent COVID-19.

The chain links TRBV7-8 to TRBJ2-7; weak D call: TRBD2 (5 bases). Per germline, CDR1 SGHVS and CDR2 FQNEAQ. This CDR3 spans 11 amino acids. V gave up 4 bases and J gave up 6 bases, with 7 bases separating them. CDR3 coding DNA: TGTGCCAGCAGCTGGGGAGCCGAGCAGTACTTC. Protein product: CASSWGAEQYF.

V gene TRBV4-3 combines with J gene TRBJ1-3; D gene uncertain. This CDR3 contains 17 residues. Germline V gene lookup returns CDR1 LGHNA and CDR2 YSLEER. The V gene lost 0 bases and the J gene lost 1 base, with 13 bases spanning the gap. CDR3 nucleotides: TGCGCCAGCAGCCAAGATTTTTTGGGAGGGTCTGGAAACACCATATATTTT. This gives the protein CASSQDFLGGSGNTIYF.

This clone was seen only once. The CDR3 region has the DNA TGTGCCAGCAGCCTCACCAGGGACTCCTATAATTCACCCCTCCACTTT. This sequence encodes CASSLTRDSYNSPLHF. The chain links TRBV7-2 to TRBJ1-6; tentative D call: TRBD1 (5 bases). CDR1 is SGHTA, CDR2 FQGNSA, per germline. Trimming took 5 bases from V and 0 from J, leaving 11 bases between them. The CDR3 consists of 16 residues.

This sequence joins TRBV5-1 and TRBJ1-1; D uncertain. Germline V gene lookup returns CDR1 SGHRS and CDR2 YFSETQ. Trimming took off 4 bases at V and 4 bases at J, with 8 bases between the two ends. The CDR3 consists of 12 residues. Here the CDR3 reads CASSRGFTEAFF. DNA for the CDR3: TGCGCCAGCAGCCGGGGTTTCACTGAAGCTTTCTTT.

This clone was seen more than once but under ten times. The chain joins TRBV7-2 to TRBJ1-2; TRBD1 is a possible D gene (6 bases). The germline V gene has CDR1 SGHTA and CDR2 FQGNSA. This CDR3 has 13 residues. Deletions cut 3 bases from V and 4 bases from J, with 9 bases between. This CDR3 is CASSLDSTYGYTF. The CDR3 DNA sequence: TGTGCCAGCAGCTTGGACAGCACCTATGGCTACACCTTC. The complete variable domain, with remaining parts taken from reference TRBV7-2 and TRBJ1-2, reads GAGVSQSPSNKVTEKGKDVELRCDPISGHTALYWYRQSLGQGLEFLIYFQGNSAPDKSGLPSDRFSAERTGGSVSTLTIQRTQQEDSAVYLCASSLDSTYGYTFGSGTRLTVV.

The V and J genes are TRBV7-2 and TRBJ1-1; D unclear. Germline values: CDR1 SGHTA, CDR2 FQGNSA. CDR3 length equals 14 residues. The V gene lost 3 bases and the J gene lost 1 base, with 9 bases spanning the gap. DNA of the CDR3: TGTGCCAGCAGCTTCCAAACCGGGAACACTGAAGCTTTCTTT. Its protein is CASSFQTGNTEAFF.

This clone was observed a handful of times. V usage is TRBV12-5 and J usage is TRBJ1-5, with TRBD1 as a possible D gene (5 bases). The V end was cut by 7 bases, the J end by 3 bases, with 16 bases between. Germline loops: CDR1 LGHNT, CDR2 FRNRAP. The CDR3 consists of 15 residues. The CDR3 DNA follows: TGTGCTAGTGCCGGCGGCGGTGGGGCCAATCAGCCCCAGCATTTT. This gives the protein CASAGGGGANQPQHF.

This clone occurred once. This chain uses TRBV10-2 with TRBJ1-1; D not certain. CDR1 and CDR2 (germline): WSHSY, SAAADI. This CDR3 has 16 amino acids. V lost 7 bases, J lost 0 bases, and 18 bases lay in between. The CDR3 loop is CASNHGVPWMNTEAFF. The CDR3, as DNA: TGCGCCAGCAACCACGGGGTGCCCTGGATGAACACTGAAGCTTTCTTT.

The gene calls are TRBV27 and TRBJ2-3, with a weak D call TRBD2 (7 bases). The ends were cut back, 6 bases at V and 5 bases at J, with 15 bases in the middle. The V gene's germline CDR1 is MNHEY and CDR2 SMNVEV (reference sequence). This CDR3 comprises 14 residues. This CDR3 is CASRRGGRIDTQYF. The CDR3 nucleotides are TGTGCCAGCAGAAGGGGGGGGCGAATAGATACGCAGTATTTT.

This clone has only one observation. The chain combines TRBV3-1 (or the pseudogene TRBV3-2) with TRBJ1-4, with a possible D match to TRBD1 (5 bases). The V end lost 0 bases, the J end lost 17 bases, and 16 bases lay between the germline ends. Germline V CDR1 and CDR2: LGHDT, YNNKEL (reference sequence). This CDR3 has 13 residues. CDR3 protein: CASSQDQTGIHFF. The CDR3 DNA reads TGTGCCAGCAGCCAAGACCAAACAGGAATTCATTTTTTT.

This clone has just one count. The rearrangement uses TRBV6-5 and TRBJ2-1; weak D call: TRBD2 (6 bases). The CDR3 consists of 14 residues. Germline CDR1 reads MNHEY; CDR2 reads SVGAGI. V was shortened by 6 bases and J by 10 bases, with 19 bases between the two germline ends. CDR3 in DNA: TGTGCCAGCAGATGGGGTAGCGGAAGTATCGAGCAGTTCTTC. It is translated as CASRWGSGSIEQFF.

This clone is a singleton in its sample. The chain combines TRBV9 with TRBJ1-1; 10 nucleotides agree with TRBD1. V shed 0 bases and J 4 bases; nucleotides not matched to a gene: 6. The germline gives CDR1 SGDLS, CDR2 YYNGEE. This CDR3 is 16 amino acids long. The CDR3 coding sequence is TGTGCCAGCAGCGTAGGACAGGGGGCGCTGGTCACTGAAGCTTTCTTT. Residues: CASSVGQGALVTEAFF.

V usage is TRBV11-2 and J usage is TRBJ2-1, with 10 bases lining up with TRBD2. Losses at the gene ends were 5 bases for V and 10 bases for J; bases not matched to a gene: 11. Germline CDR1 and CDR2: SGHAT and FQNNGV. CDR3 size: 15 residues. This CDR3 reads CASSLLAGRAGEQFF. CDR3 nucleotides: TGTGCCAGCAGCCTACTAGCGGGAAGGGCCGGCGAGCAGTTCTTC.

The V call is TRBV7-2, the J call TRBJ2-7; 7 bases line up with TRBD1. V gave up 7 bases and J gave up 0 bases; unmatched junction bases: 6. The CDR3 is 14 residues long. CDR1 and CDR2 (germline): SGHTA, FQGNSA. The CDR3 loop is CASINRDSSYEQYF. The CDR3 DNA is TGTGCCAGCATCAACCGGGACAGCTCCTACGAGCAGTACTTC.

The chain has TRBV7-9 and TRBJ1-2; D gene unclear. Deletions cut 3 bases from V and 6 bases from J, with 20 bases between. Germline V gives CDR1 SEHNR, CDR2 FQNEAQ (reference sequence). This CDR3 spans 16 amino acids. CDR3 coding DNA: TGTGCCAGCAGCTTGAAACCCTTCCCTACTAGCGATGGCTACACCTTC. Amino acid sequence: CASSLKPFPTSDGYTF.

V and J are TRBV21-1 and TRBJ2-7; the DNA was not compared with TRBD1, the D call given in the table. TRBV21-1 is a listed pseudogene. The CDR3 contains 15 residues. The CDR3 spells CASTHLGTGHCEQYF. CDR3 in DNA: TGTGCCAGCACCCACTTGGGGACAGGTCACTGCGAGCAGTACTTC.

The V gene is TRBV21-1, the J gene TRBJ1-2. TRBV21-1 counts as a pseudogene. The CDR3 has 15 residues. As DNA, the CDR3 is TGTGCCAGCAGCAAAGGCCGCTGGACTGGGGATGGCTACACCTTC. Its translation is CASSKGRWTGDGYTF.

This chain joins TRBV18 and TRBJ2-7; D is possibly TRBD2 (5 bases). Trimming took off 5 bases at V and 2 bases at J, with 13 bases between the two ends. CDR3 length equals 14 residues. Germline CDR1 and CDR2: KGHSH and LQKENI. CDR3: CASSKARETYEQYF. CDR3 in DNA: TGTGCCAGCTCAAAGGCCCGGGAAACCTACGAGCAGTACTTC. The full variable domain, rest sourced from reference TRBV18 and TRBJ2-7, is NAGVMQNPRHLVRRRGQEARLRCSPMKGHSHVYWYRQLPEEGLKFMVYLQKENIIDESGMPKERFSAEFPKEGPSILRIQQVVRGDSAAYFCASSKARETYEQYFGPGTRLTVT.

The rearrangement links TRBV10-2 to TRBJ2-7; TRBD2 matches 8 bases. The V and J ends lost 7 bases and 0 bases, in that order; junction bases with no gene match: 2. The CDR3 spans 13 residues. Germline V CDR1 and CDR2: WSHSY, SAAADI. The CDR3, as DNA: TGCGCCAGCAAAGCGGGGGCCTCCTACGAGCAGTACTTC. The encoded protein is CASKAGASYEQYF.

The V call is TRBV7-9, the J call TRBJ1-6; 12 bases are a match to TRBD1. V lost 1 base and J lost 9; bases outside the gene matches: 4. This CDR3 region has 16 residues. Per germline, CDR1 SEHNR and CDR2 FQNEAQ (reference sequence). The CDR3 sequence is CASSLEGQGAPSPLHF. CDR3 bases: TGTGCCAGCAGCTTAGAGGGACAGGGGGCGCCTTCACCCCTCCACTTT.

The gene calls are TRBV19 and TRBJ1-5; 10 nucleotides agree with TRBD1. The germline V gene encodes CDR1 LNHDA and CDR2 SQIVND (reference sequence). The CDR3 spans 14 residues. V was pared by 7 bases and J by 6 bases, with 6 bases of the junction left unmatched. The CDR3 bases are TGTGCCAGTATCGGGACAGGGGATAGTCAGCCCCAGCATTTT. Translating gives CASIGTGDSQPQHF. Supplemented by reference TRBV19 and TRBJ1-5, the full variable domain reads DGGITQSPKYLFRKEGQNVTLSCEQNLNHDAMYWYRQDPGQGLRLIYYSQIVNDFQKGDIAEGYSVSREKKESFPLTVTSAQKNPTAFYLCASIGTGDSQPQHFGDGTRLSIL.

The chain uses TRBV27 and TRBJ1-5; D may be TRBD1 (5 bases). V dropped 9 bases and J dropped 2 bases, with 8 bases sitting between them. Germline assignment: CDR1 MNHEY and CDR2 SMNVEV (reference sequence). This CDR3 is built from 12 residues. This chain's CDR3 is CARGPGNQPQHF. CDR3 DNA sequence: TGTGCCAGGGGGCCAGGCAATCAGCCCCAGCATTTT.

The CDR3 DNA reads TGTGCTAGTGGTTTGGGAGGGACTCGCAGCACAGATACGCAGTATTTT. Translation gives CASGLGGTRSTDTQYF. This sequence joins TRBV12-5 and TRBJ2-3; possibly TRBD2 for D (6 bases). Germline V gives CDR1 LGHNT, CDR2 FRNRAP. The CDR3 sequence is 16 residues long. The V end lost 1 base, the J end lost 0 bases, and 11 bases lay between the germline ends.

The chain uses TRBV5-1 and TRBJ2-5; tentatively, D is TRBD2 (7 bases). The V gene lost 6 bases and the J gene lost 1 base, with 19 bases spanning the gap. The CDR3 extends over 16 amino acids. Germline CDR1 and CDR2: SGHRS and YFSETQ. The CDR3 is CASTRGGGGPQETQYF. The CDR3, as DNA: TGCGCCAGCACCCGGGGAGGGGGGGGCCCCCAAGAGACCCAGTACTTC.

The chain combines TRBV9 with TRBJ2-7, with 8 bases that match TRBD1. This CDR3 contains 14 residues. After removal of 3 bases from V and 3 bases from J, the junction contained 5 bases not matched to a gene. Germline assignment: CDR1 SGDLS and CDR2 YYNGEE. In DNA form, the CDR3 reads TGTGCCAGCAGCGCGTGGACAGGGAACTACGAGCAGTACTTC. It yields the protein CASSAWTGNYEQYF.